Listed here are 27 T cell receptor beta chains from one sample, sequenced in a study of OX40 agonist ivuxolimab in advanced cancers. Libraries were prepared by immunoSEQ multiplex PCR; TCRdb keeps only in-frame clonotypes and omits some of them. The table records under 100,000 clones, more than 80% of them present only once. This specimen consisted of CD4+ or CD8+ T cells sorted from blood, obtained in a trial of the OX40 agonist ivuxolimab. These receptors were collected from an adult with an advanced solid tumor such as melanoma, head and neck, liver or kidney cancer.

Written as DNA, the CDR3 is TGTGCCAGCAGCTTTGGGGGGGCTGTAAGTACTGAAGCTTTCTTT. This encodes CASSFGGAVSTEAFF. V usage is TRBV5-4 and J usage is TRBJ1-1, with D maybe TRBD1 (6 bases). The V gene's germline CDR1 is SGHNT and CDR2 YYREEE (reference sequence). The CDR3 totals 15 residues. Trimming took off 2 bases at V and 5 bases at J, with 16 bases between the two ends.

V and J are TRBV14 and TRBJ1-3; unclear D gene. The CDR3 has 14 residues. V was shortened by 4 bases and J by 4 bases, with 11 bases between the two germline ends. Germline-derived CDR1 and CDR2 are SGHDN and FVKESK. This chain's CDR3 is CASSPARYGNTIYF. The DNA for the CDR3 is TGTGCCAGCAGCCCAGCTCGTTACGGAAACACCATATATTTT.

For the CDR3, the DNA is TGTGCCAGCAGCCCCGGCTCAGGTTCCTACAATGAGCAGTTCTTC. Translating it yields CASSPGSGSYNEQFF. The chain joins TRBV7-2 to TRBJ2-1; D remains unclear. Germline assignment: CDR1 SGHTA and CDR2 FQGNSA. The ends were cut back, 5 bases at V and 1 base at J, with 12 bases in the middle. CDR3 length: 15 amino acids. The full variable domain, completed using reference TRBV7-2 and TRBJ2-1, is GAGVSQSPSNKVTEKGKDVELRCDPISGHTALYWYRQSLGQGLEFLIYFQGNSAPDKSGLPSDRFSAERTGGSVSTLTIQRTQQEDSAVYLCASSPGSGSYNEQFFGPGTRLTVL.

The rearrangement uses TRBV30 and TRBJ1-1; D is undetermined. This CDR3 is 13 amino acids long. Per germline, CDR1 GTSNPN and CDR2 SVGIG (reference sequence). V gave up 7 bases and J gave up 2 bases, with 14 bases separating them. The CDR3 here is CASSITRNTEAFF. Here the CDR3 DNA reads TGTGCCTCTTCGATTACAAGAAACACTGAAGCTTTCTTT.

The chain recombines TRBV7-2 with TRBJ2-1, with 12 nucleotides matching TRBD1. After removal of 5 bases from V and 7 bases from J, the junction contained 9 bases not matched to a gene. From germline, CDR1 is SGHTA and CDR2 FQGNSA. The CDR3 consists of 16 residues. CDR3 sequence (DNA): TGTGCCAGCAGCCGCACCGGGACAGGGGGCGGGAATGAGCAGTTCTTC. Its protein product is CASSRTGTGGGNEQFF.

This clone turned up a few times. The same CDR3 can be traced to other DNA sequences in this sample. The V gene is TRBV30, the J gene TRBJ2-1; 16 bases are a match to TRBD2. Germline CDR1 and CDR2: GTSNPN and SVGIG (reference sequence). The length of the CDR3 is 14 residues. Unmatched junction bases numbered 5, after V lost 3 bases and J lost 12 bases. CDR3 loop: CAWSPGLAGGRQFF. In DNA, the CDR3 is TGTGCCTGGAGCCCGGGACTAGCGGGGGGGCGGCAGTTCTTC.

The chain has TRBV7-2 and TRBJ1-5; D ambiguous. The germline CDR1 and CDR2 sequences are SGHTA and FQGNSA. The length of the CDR3 is 13 residues. V lost 2 bases, J lost 5 bases, and 7 bases lay in between. CDR3 residues: CASSLFPDQPQHF. The CDR3 region has the DNA TGTGCCAGCAGCTTATTTCCTGATCAGCCCCAGCATTTT.

The V gene is TRBV11-2, the J gene TRBJ2-2, with a tentative D call TRBD2 (6 bases). CDR3 size: 15 residues. Looked up from germline, CDR1 is SGHAT and CDR2 is FQNNGV. V gave up 2 bases and J gave up 4 bases, with 11 bases separating them. CDR3 amino acids: CASSLTGRGTGELFF. The DNA of the CDR3 is TGTGCCAGCAGCTTAACGGGGCGGGGCACCGGGGAGCTGTTTTTT.

The chain links TRBV10-3 to TRBJ1-1; D is perhaps TRBD1 (5 bases). The CDR3 has 15 amino acids. Germline values: CDR1 ENHRY, CDR2 SYGVKD. V lost 6 bases to trimming and J lost 4 bases, with 18 bases between them. The CDR3 DNA sequence: TGTGCCATCAGAGATTTAGCAGGGTCAAGCACTGAAGCTTTCTTT. Amino acids: CAIRDLAGSSTEAFF.

The CDR3 loop is CAISRDRALETQYF. The CDR3 nucleotides are TGTGCCATCAGTCGGGACAGGGCTCTCGAGACCCAGTACTTC. V and J are TRBV10-3 and TRBJ2-5; 9 nucleotides line up with TRBD1. This CDR3 is 14 amino acids long. Unmatched junction bases numbered 6, after V lost 5 bases and J lost 5 bases. CDR1 is ENHRY, CDR2 SYGVKD, per germline.

The V gene is TRBV5-4, the J gene TRBJ2-5; 7 bases map to TRBD2. The CDR3 has 15 residues. Germline V gene sequence: CDR1 SGHNT, CDR2 YYREEE (reference sequence). V shed 0 bases, J shed 9 bases, and the junction held 11 bases outside the gene matches. The CDR3 DNA follows: TGTGCCAGCAGCTTGGCCGGGGGGTCCACCTCGTCCCAGTACTTC. This translates into CASSLAGGSTSSQYF. Full variable domain (rest looked up from reference TRBV5-4 and TRBJ2-5): ETGVTQSPTHLIKTRGQQVTLRCSSQSGHNTVSWYQQALGQGPQFIFQYYREEENGRGNFPPRFSGLQFPNYSSELNVNALELDDSALYLCASSLAGGSTSSQYFGPGTRLLVL.

This clone was detected once. V and J are TRBV10-1 and TRBJ2-1; 12 bases are shared with TRBD2. The CDR3 extends over 16 amino acids. Germline lookup yields CDR1 WNHNN and CDR2 SYGVQD (reference sequence). J gave up 4 bases and V 3 bases, and 4 bases lay outside the gene matches. The CDR3 DNA follows: TGCGCCAGCAGTGAACCTAGCGGGGGGGCTTACAATGAGCAGTTCTTC. Amino acid sequence: CASSEPSGGAYNEQFF.

The V and J genes are TRBV28 and TRBJ1-5, with 9 bases that match TRBD1. The germline V gene has CDR1 MDHEN and CDR2 SYDVKM. J lost 4 bases, V lost 7 bases, and 11 bases had no gene match. The CDR3 is made up of 16 amino acids. The CDR3 reads CASKMVGQGRNQPQHF. The CDR3 DNA sequence: TGTGCCAGCAAGATGGTCGGACAGGGGCGAAATCAGCCCCAGCATTTT. The full variable domain, rest sourced from reference TRBV28 and TRBJ1-5, is DVKVTQSSRYLVKRTGEKVFLECVQDMDHENMFWYRQDPGLGLRLIYFSYDVKMKEKGDIPEGYSVSREKKERFSLILESASTNQTSMYLCASKMVGQGRNQPQHFGDGTRLSIL.

DNA for the CDR3: TGTGCCAGCAGCTTAGTGGCGGGAAATCAGCCCCAGCATTTT. It translates to CASSLVAGNQPQHF. This chain connects TRBV7-2 to TRBJ1-5; no clear D gene. Deletions cut 1 base from V and 4 bases from J, with 8 bases between. CDR1 SGHTA and CDR2 FQGNSA come from the germline V gene. This CDR3 has 14 residues. Combining the CDR3 with reference TRBV7-2 and TRBJ1-5 gives the whole variable domain GAGVSQSPSNKVTEKGKDVELRCDPISGHTALYWYRQSLGQGLEFLIYFQGNSAPDKSGLPSDRFSAERTGGSVSTLTIQRTQQEDSAVYLCASSLVAGNQPQHFGDGTRLSIL.

The chain combines TRBV28 with TRBJ2-7; 12 positions match TRBD1. V dropped 8 bases and J dropped 6; count of bases not matched to a gene: 8. The germline gives CDR1 MDHEN, CDR2 SYDVKM. CDR3 length: 14 amino acids. CDR3 in amino acids: CASLGTGGPIEQYF. The CDR3, as DNA: TGTGCCAGCCTTGGGACAGGGGGCCCCATCGAGCAGTACTTC.

This clone appeared a few times. The V call is TRBV6-5, the J call TRBJ1-4, with a tentative D call TRBD1 (6 bases). V gave up 5 bases and J gave up 0 bases, with 7 bases separating them. Germline CDR1 is MNHEY and CDR2 is SVGAGI. CDR3 length: 14 amino acids. The CDR3 protein is CASSRTATNEKLFF. CDR3 nucleotide sequence: TGTGCCAGCAGTCGGACAGCAACTAATGAAAAACTGTTTTTT.

The CDR3 protein is CASRGTRRKQYF. Here the CDR3 DNA reads TGTGCCAGCAGAGGGACGAGAAGAAAGCAGTACTTC. The gene calls are TRBV28 and TRBJ2-5, with D possibly being TRBD1 or TRBD2 (5 bases each). This CDR3 is built from 12 residues. V was shortened by 6 bases and J by 11 bases, with 16 bases between the two germline ends. Germline lookup yields CDR1 MDHEN and CDR2 SYDVKM.

V is TRBV10-3 and J is TRBJ2-3; 10 nucleotides agree with TRBD2. There are 17 residues in the CDR3. Germline assignment: CDR1 ENHRY and CDR2 SYGVKD. V lost 0 bases, J lost 0 bases, and 3 bases stayed unmatched. Written as DNA, the CDR3 is TGTGCCATCAGTGAGTCGCTAGCGGGGGCCAGCACAGATACGCAGTATTTT. Amino acid sequence: CAISESLAGASTDTQYF.

V is TRBV2 and J is TRBJ2-3; unclear D gene. The germline V and J ends were trimmed by 1 base and 4 bases, with 15 bases remaining between them. The CDR3 runs 16 residues. Germline CDR1 reads SNHLY; CDR2 reads FYNNEI. The CDR3 spells CASSEGFSSEADTQYF. In nucleotides, the CDR3 is TGTGCCAGCAGTGAAGGTTTTAGCAGCGAGGCAGATACGCAGTATTTT.

The V gene is TRBV6-5, the J gene TRBJ1-2; D is possibly TRBD1 (6 bases). V gave up 4 bases and J gave up 5 bases, with 20 bases separating them. The CDR3 is 16 residues long. Germline assignment: CDR1 MNHEY and CDR2 SVGAGI. In DNA, the CDR3 is TGTGCCAGCAGTTTCCTCGGGATGGGGGCCCAATATGGCTACACCTTC. Its protein is CASSFLGMGAQYGYTF.

This clone is termed medium-sized. The rearrangement links TRBV19 to TRBJ2-3; TRBD2 might be the D (5 bases). Trimming removed 3 bases from V and 4 bases from J, with 11 bases in between. This CDR3 comprises 14 residues. CDR1 and CDR2 (germline): LNHDA, SQIVND (reference sequence). The CDR3 DNA reads TGTGCCAGTAGTATCCCCGGGCGGGCAGATACGCAGTATTTT. Protein product: CASSIPGRADTQYF.

The chain couples TRBV4-2 to TRBJ1-5; TRBD1 aligns across 7 bases. V trimming: 2 bases; J trimming: 7 bases; junction bases outside the gene matches: 5. Per germline, CDR1 LGHNA and CDR2 YNFKEQ. This CDR3 region has 14 residues. The CDR3 protein is CASSQTGDEQPQHF. The DNA for the CDR3 is TGTGCCAGCAGCCAAACAGGGGACGAACAGCCCCAGCATTTT.

The V and J genes are TRBV11-2 and TRBJ2-5; D may be TRBD2 (6 bases). Trimming pared 5 bases from V and 5 bases from J, leaving 15 bases between. CDR3 length: 14 residues. Germline values: CDR1 SGHAT, CDR2 FQNNGV. CDR3 sequence reads: CASSPRVAAETQYF. In DNA form, the CDR3 reads TGTGCCAGCAGCCCCCGGGTAGCGGCTGAGACCCAGTACTTC.

The chain's CDR3 is CASTVQGAHAEAFF. The CDR3 DNA follows: TGTGCCAGCACCGTTCAGGGGGCGCACGCTGAAGCTTTCTTT. The chain employs TRBV28 and TRBJ1-1; 8 bases agree with TRBD1. The V gene's germline CDR1 is MDHEN and CDR2 SYDVKM. The V and J ends lost 7 bases and 6 bases, in that order; junction bases with no gene match: 10. This CDR3 spans 14 amino acids. Together with reference TRBV28 and TRBJ1-1, the CDR3 gives the full variable domain: DVKVTQSSRYLVKRTGEKVFLECVQDMDHENMFWYRQDPGLGLRLIYFSYDVKMKEKGDIPEGYSVSREKKERFSLILESASTNQTSMYLCASTVQGAHAEAFFGQGTRLTVV.

This clone was counted a single time. The chain has TRBV6-6 and TRBJ1-1, with D possibly matching TRBD1 (5 bases). Germline V lookup: CDR1 MNHNY, CDR2 SVGAGI (reference sequence). V lost 0 bases and J 8 bases, leaving 13 bases between the germline ends. The CDR3 consists of 14 residues. This CDR3 is CASSYSNPRAEAFF. The CDR3 DNA follows: TGTGCCAGCAGTTACTCGAACCCCAGGGCAGAAGCTTTCTTT.

The genes are TRBV11-2 and TRBJ2-7, with D unresolved. The CDR3 contains 15 residues. In germline, CDR1 is SGHAT, CDR2 FQNNGV. V lost 4 bases and J lost 2, with 15 bases in between. CDR3 DNA sequence: TGTGCCAGCAGCTCCCTCACGGACGGAACCTACGAGCAGTACTTC. It encodes CASSSLTDGTYEQYF.

The V gene is TRBV19, the J gene TRBJ2-3; the D is unclear. The V gene's germline CDR1 is LNHDA and CDR2 SQIVND (reference sequence). Deletions cut 5 bases from V and 2 bases from J, with 14 bases between. The CDR3 extends over 15 amino acids. CDR3 amino acids: CASSDLRLSTDTQYF. DNA for the CDR3: TGTGCCAGTAGTGACCTCCGGTTGTCCACAGATACGCAGTATTTT.